The clone carrying this T cell receptor (beta chain) has a count of ten or more. The target antigen is unknown. Being one base from a much bigger clone, this may be a read error. A second PCR, run for about 6 to 11 cycles, used a sample-barcoded 5' primer plus a J-beta primer mix. Each cDNA molecule was tagged by a template-switch adaptor that had 12 random nucleotides. TCRdb itself ran the 5' RACE reads through MiXCR, one entry per CDR3 protein. This table holds roughly 410,000 distinct CDR3 sequences, about 55% found once. This sample is part of a study of blood T cells in healthy people across ages. Study-level points and caveats: From one million sequenced T cells, diversity estimates were lower bounds. Roughly linear age-related decline in beta diversity appeared, significant by age about 40. No one knew whether donors had CMV, which possibly confounded expanded clonotype changes.

CDR1 SQVTM and CDR2 ANQGSEA come from the germline V gene. This CDR3 spans 14 amino acids. The V gene end was trimmed by 6 bases and the J gene end by 5 bases; junction bases not matched to a gene: 8. Sequencing was performed on blood. The clonotype was recovered from a man between 60 and 70 years old in good health. The chain carries TRBV29-1 and TRBJ2-1; TRBD1 matches at 9 bases. The CDR3 sequence is CSVGADRGNNEQFF. Here the CDR3 DNA reads TGCAGCGTCGGCGCGGACAGGGGTAACAATGAGCAGTTCTTC.